The clone carrying this T cell receptor beta chain qualifies as large. The CDR3 contains 15 residues. The V segment lost 4 bases and the J segment 5 bases; nucleotides outside the gene matches: 4. CDR1 and CDR2 (germline): SGHTA, FQGNSA. Peripheral blood genomic DNA, not sorted cells or RNA, was the template. The record originates from a study of T cell repertoires in aging, cancer and after chemotherapy. TRB rearrangements spanning V, D and J were amplified using mixed TRB-A/B primers. One entry per CDR3 protein, called by TCRdb with MiXCR from the multiplex PCR reads. The data hold over a thousand distinct CDR3 sequences, with just under 30% observed a single time.

Sequencing was done on a sample of blood. The TCR comes from a human donor with a solid tumor. The chain has TRBV7-2 and TRBJ2-5; 13 bases are a match to TRBD2. The CDR3 loop is CASSWTSGRGETQYF. CDR3 nucleotide sequence: TGTGCCAGCAGCTGGACTAGCGGGAGAGGTGAGACCCAGTACTTC.